These T cell receptor beta chains were read from a single sample in a study of T cells after yellow fever vaccination. One entry per CDR3 protein results from TCRdb running MiXCR on the 5' RACE reads. The sample holds hundreds of thousands of distinct CDR3 sequences; 12% are singletons and the top ten take 3.2%. The sequencing used CD4+ T cells sorted from PBMCs, collected 15 days after the yellow fever booster vaccination. These receptors were collected from a man between 18 and 35 years old who received the YFV17D yellow fever vaccine. CDR3s include the opening cysteine and the closing phenylalanine or tryptophan. A D gene is named only where the DNA matches it firmly. Size tells how often a clone was seen (once, few, many) or the class of an expanded clone, and some rows leave it out.

>-|TRBV6-1|-|TRBJ1-1
TGTGCCAGCACCGTCATTAGGGACACTGAAGCTTTCTTT
CASTVIRDTEAFF
>few|TRBV30|-|TRBJ1-6
TGTGCCTGGAGTGGGGGGTATAATTCACCCCTCCACTTT
CAWSGGYNSPLHF
>-|TRBV24-1|TRBD1|TRBJ2-2
TGTGCCACCAGTCAGGGGGACACCGGGGAGCTGTTTTTT
CATSQGDTGELFF
>many|TRBV7-8|TRBD2|TRBJ2-1
TGTGCCAGCAGCCGAAGCGGGGCCTCCTACAATGAGCAGTTCTTC
CASSRSGASYNEQFF
>-|TRBV4-2|-|TRBJ2-5
TGTGCCAGCAGCCAAGAAAGTCTAGCAGGGGTTCAAGAGACCCAGTACTTC
CASSQESLAGVQETQYF
>few|TRBV27|TRBD2|TRBJ2-3
TGTGCCAGCAAACAGACTAGCGGGGGGATTGATACGCAGTATTTT
CASKQTSGGIDTQYF
>few|TRBV12-3/TRBV12-4|TRBD1|TRBJ2-3
TGTGCCAGCAGGGGACAGCTCACAGATACGCAGTATTTT
CASRGQLTDTQYF
>-|TRBV11-2|TRBD2|TRBJ2-5
TGTGCCAGCAGCTTAGATACTAGCGGGGGAGAGACCCAGTACTTC
CASSLDTSGGETQYF
>few|TRBV6-2/TRBV6-3|-|TRBJ1-5
TGTGCCAGCAGTCGCATTTCAGGGGTCGTACAGCCCCAGCATTTT
CASSRISGVVQPQHF
>few|TRBV12-5|-|TRBJ1-3
TGTGCTAGTGGTTTGGTACTTGGCAGAGAGCTAAACACCATATATTTT
CASGLVLGRELNTIYF
>many|TRBV7-2|TRBD1|TRBJ2-1
TGTGCCAGCAGCTCGACAGGGGGATACAATGAGCAGTTCTTC
CASSSTGGYNEQFF
>many|TRBV5-5|-|TRBJ2-1
TGTGCCAGCAGCTTCGGGGGACAGCTAGGGAATGAGCAGTTCTTC
CASSFGGQLGNEQFF
>few|TRBV7-9|-|TRBJ1-3
TGTGCCAGCAGCTTAAGGCCAGGGGTTAATGGAAACACCATATATTTT
CASSLRPGVNGNTIYF
>few|TRBV5-1|-|TRBJ2-7
TGCGCCAGCAGCTTGTCAGGGACCCGCTTCTACGAGCAGTACTTC
CASSLSGTRFYEQYF
>few|TRBV11-2|-|TRBJ1-2
TGTGCCAGCAGCTTAATGGAGGATGGCTACACCTTC
CASSLMEDGYTF
>-|TRBV5-1|TRBD1|TRBJ2-3
TGCGCCAGCAGCTCCCACAGGGGGCTGACAGATACGCAGTATTTT
CASSSHRGLTDTQYF
>few|TRBV24-1|-|TRBJ2-3
TGTGCCACCAGTGATGTGACGGGGGTCACAGATACGCAGTATTTT
CATSDVTGVTDTQYF
>many|TRBV4-1|TRBD1|TRBJ1-1
TGCGCCAGCAGCCACCGACAGGGAGGGGACACTGAAGCTTTCTTT
CASSHRQGGDTEAFF
>many|TRBV7-3|-|TRBJ2-5
TGTGCCAGCAGCTCCTATCTAGGAAAGACCCAGTACTTC
CASSSYLGKTQYF
>few|TRBV6-2/TRBV6-3|TRBD1|TRBJ2-7
TGTGCCAACTGGACAGGCCACGAGCAGTACTTC
CANWTGHEQYF
>-|TRBV5-1|-|TRBJ2-5
TGCGCCAGCAGCTTGGTGGTGGGCCCCCGAGGTGAGACCCAGTACTTC
CASSLVVGPRGETQYF
>-|TRBV9|-|TRBJ2-5
TGTGCCAGCAGCTCCCAGACAGCCGGTGAGACCCAGTACTTC
CASSSQTAGETQYF
>many|TRBV2|-|TRBJ2-2
TGTGCCAGCAGTGAATCGGTGGGGGACCGGGAGCTGTTTTTT
CASSESVGDRELFF
>few|TRBV4-3|TRBD2|TRBJ2-3
TGCGCCAGCAGCCAAGATTCAGCTAGCGGGGGGGCGACAGATACGCAGTATTTT
CASSQDSASGGATDTQYF
>few|TRBV27|TRBD1|TRBJ1-1
TGTGCCAGCAGTTTTCGACAGGGGAGACTAGGCACTGAAGCTTTCTTT
CASSFRQGRLGTEAFF
>-|TRBV27|-|TRBJ1-1
TGTGCCAGCAGTTCCCCCCCAAAACGGACTGAAGCTTTCTTT
CASSSPPKRTEAFF
>-|TRBV20-1|TRBD2|TRBJ2-3
TGCAGTGCTAGAGATACTAGCGGGGGAACCGATACGCAGTATTTT
CSARDTSGGTDTQYF
>few|TRBV6-5|TRBD2|TRBJ2-5
TGTGCCAGCAGTTACCCGGGACTAGCGGGACAGTACTTC
CASSYPGLAGQYF
>-|TRBV7-8|-|TRBJ2-7
TGTGCCAGCAGGAATGGGGAGGAAGGAGAGCAGTACTTC
CASRNGEEGEQYF
>few|TRBV10-3|TRBD1|TRBJ1-4
TGTGCCATCAGTGAGTCGACAGGGATCAATGAAAAACTGTTTTTT
CAISESTGINEKLFF
>-|TRBV7-2|TRBD1|TRBJ2-5
TGTGCCAGCAGGGATAACAGGGGACAAGAGACCCAGTACTTC
CASRDNRGQETQYF
>-|TRBV12-3/TRBV12-4|-|TRBJ1-2
TGTGCCAGCAGTTTAGTCCAGCGAGTCGACTTC
CASSLVQRVDF
>-|TRBV9|TRBD2|TRBJ2-4
TGTGCCAGCAGCGTAGAACCTAGCGGGGGAGAGTACTTC
CASSVEPSGGEYF
>-|TRBV5-1|-|TRBJ1-6
TGCGCCAGCAGCTTGTGGGGCGATTATAATTCACCCCTCCACTTT
CASSLWGDYNSPLHF
>-|TRBV7-9|-|TRBJ1-4
TGTGCCAGCAGCGGACAGTACCAGTTCCGGGGTAATGAAAAACTGTTTTTT
CASSGQYQFRGNEKLFF
>-|TRBV5-1|-|TRBJ1-1
TGCGCCAGCAGCTTGACATTGGGTAGCACTGAAGCTTTCTTT
CASSLTLGSTEAFF
>few|TRBV5-5|-|TRBJ2-1
TGTGCCAGCAGCTCATGGACAGTAGAGAATGAGCAGTTCTTC
CASSSWTVENEQFF
>few|TRBV7-9|TRBD2|TRBJ2-3
TGTGCCACCGATAGCGGGAGCACAGATACGCAGTATTTT
CATDSGSTDTQYF
>-|TRBV9|-|TRBJ1-3
TGTGCCAGCAGCGGATTACAGGTGGGAGGAAACACCATATATTTT
CASSGLQVGGNTIYF
>few|TRBV6-6|-|TRBJ1-5
TGTGCCAGCAGTCCCGGGGGGTATAGCAATCAGCCCCAGCATTTT
CASSPGGYSNQPQHF
>-|TRBV7-8|TRBD2|TRBJ2-1
TGTGCCAGCAGCATCCGGACTAGCTACAATGAGCAGTTCTTC
CASSIRTSYNEQFF
>-|TRBV11-2|-|TRBJ1-6
TGTGCCAGCAGCGGCCTGGGGGATTCACCCCTCCACTTT
CASSGLGDSPLHF
>few|TRBV5-1|-|TRBJ1-4
TGCGCCAGCAGTAGAGAACCGACACCAACTAATGAAAAACTGTTTTTT
CASSREPTPTNEKLFF
>few|TRBV6-2/TRBV6-3|-|TRBJ1-5
TGTGCCAGCAGTTTCAGTAAGGGCGGCAGGGCGAGAAGCAATCAGCCCCAGCATTTT
CASSFSKGGRARSNQPQHF
>few|TRBV20-1|TRBD1|TRBJ1-4
TGCAGCGGGGGAGGGGGCAGTACTAATGAAAAACTGTTTTTT
CSGGGGSTNEKLFF
>-|TRBV5-1|TRBD1|TRBJ1-1
TGCGCCAGCAGCTGGAGACAGGGGGTAAGGGGCACTGAAGCTTTCTTT
CASSWRQGVRGTEAFF
>-|TRBV24-1|-|TRBJ2-5
TGTGCCACCAGTGATCCCACCACGGGGGCCGGAGAGACCCAGTACTTC
CATSDPTTGAGETQYF
>few|TRBV6-2/TRBV6-3|TRBD1|TRBJ1-6
TGTGCCAGCAGTCCGGGACAGGGTGTTTCACCCCTCCACTTT
CASSPGQGVSPLHF
>many|TRBV25-1|TRBD2|TRBJ2-3
TGTGCCAGCAGGGAACCGGGGGGGAGAGATACGCAGTATTTT
CASREPGGRDTQYF
>-|TRBV7-3|-|TRBJ1-1
TGTGCCAGCAGCTTAAGAGTGGGGGTCGGCACTGAAGCTTTCTTT
CASSLRVGVGTEAFF
>-|TRBV4-3|-|TRBJ1-2
TGCGCCAGCAGCCAAGAATTTAGCCGCACAACTAACTATGGCTACACCTTC
CASSQEFSRTTNYGYTF